The rows below give T cell receptor beta chains drawn from one sample of a study of OX40 agonist ivuxolimab in advanced cancers. The method was immunoSEQ multiplex PCR; TCRdb's version includes in-frame clones alone and lacks a portion of them. The table has 50,000 to 75,000 clones, 85% to 90% seen once. The sequencing here drew on CD4+ or CD8+ T cells sorted from blood, taken in a trial of the OX40 agonist ivuxolimab. These receptors were obtained from an adult with an advanced solid tumor such as melanoma, head and neck, liver or kidney cancer. The CDR3 runs from the conserved cysteine through the conserved F or W. A D gene is named only where the DNA matches it firmly. Expanded clones are given a class, and other clones once, few, many or no size at all.

v_call	d_call	clone_size	j_call	cdr3_aa	cdr3_nt
TRBV28	NA	NA	TRBJ2-2	CASRVGRIGELFF	TGTGCCAGCAGGGTGGGACGGATCGGGGAGCTGTTTTTT
TRBV11-2	NA	NA	TRBJ1-3	CASSLWGQGPPMSGNTIYF	TGTGCCAGCAGCTTATGGGGTCAGGGGCCCCCCATGTCTGGAAACACCATATATTTT
TRBV9	NA	NA	TRBJ2-7	CASSPRDSRGYEQYF	TGTGCCAGCAGCCCTCGGGACTCTCGGGGCTACGAGCAGTACTTC
TRBV27	NA	once	TRBJ1-2	CASSSMIRGRSGGYTF	TGTGCCAGCAGTTCGATGATCAGGGGAAGATCTGGCGGCTACACCTTC
TRBV27	NA	NA	TRBJ1-6	CASSETNSPLHF	TGTGCCAGCAGTGAGACTAATTCACCCCTCCACTTT
TRBV27	NA	few	TRBJ2-1	CASSLLGHPNEQFF	TGTGCCAGCAGTTTATTAGGCCACCCCAATGAGCAGTTCTTC
TRBV19	NA	NA	TRBJ1-1	CASSTNRPEGTEAFF	TGTGCCAGTAGTACCAACAGACCGGAGGGCACTGAAGCTTTCTTT
TRBV5-8	TRBD1	NA	TRBJ2-3	CASSKGGEGWDTQYF	TGTGCCAGCTCGAAAGGGGGCGAGGGCTGGGATACGCAGTATTTT
TRBV18	NA	once	TRBJ2-3	CASSPATNRADTQYF	TGTGCCAGCTCACCAGCGACGAACCGGGCAGATACGCAGTATTTT
TRBV19	NA	NA	TRBJ1-1	CASSIGGARTFF	TGTGCCAGTAGTATCGGGGGGGCGCGGACTTTCTTT
TRBV29-1	NA	NA	TRBJ2-3	CSVGAYNTDTQYF	TGCAGCGTGGGGGCGTACAACACAGATACGCAGTATTTT
TRBV2	NA	few	TRBJ2-3	CASTSVAFSTDTQYF	TGTGCCAGCACCAGCGTAGCGTTTAGCACAGATACGCAGTATTTT
TRBV2	NA	NA	TRBJ1-1	CASTLGRGYTEAFF	TGTGCCAGCACTCTGGGCAGGGGATACACTGAAGCTTTCTTT
TRBV6-4	NA	NA	TRBJ2-5	CATTGLIGETQYF	TGTGCCACCACCGGCTTAATCGGAGAGACCCAGTACTTC
TRBV5-5	NA	NA	TRBJ1-1	CASSLEGQNTEAFF	TGTGCCAGCAGCTTGGAGGGACAGAACACTGAAGCTTTCTTT
TRBV5-1	TRBD1	NA	TRBJ1-5	CASRYDREVFGFNQPQHF	TGCGCCAGCAGATATGACAGGGAAGTTTTCGGGTTCAATCAGCCCCAGCATTTT